This TCR beta chain was observed in a study of OX40 agonist ivuxolimab in advanced cancers. The overall study: Partial responses were achieved by three patients, one with hepatocellular carcinoma and two with cutaneous melanoma.

As regards this clone: Its antigen is not known.

General observations from the study: Certain nonresponders additionally had low normalized T-cell clonal expansion. The CD4+ and CD8+ T cells in the blood had expanded clonally by week 6 at 0.1 to 3.0 mg/kg.

Produced via immunoSEQ multiplex PCR; TCRdb's table is partial and in-frame only. Altogether tens of thousands of clones are present, 70% to 90% being singletons, with the ten largest covering under 0.5%. J lost 2 bases, V lost 7 bases, and 2 bases had no gene match. The length of the CDR3 is 13 residues. Germline V gene lookup returns CDR1 SNHLY and CDR2 FYNNEI. J is TRBJ2-1 and V is TRBV2; TRBD2 matches 7 bases. The source was CD4+ or CD8+ T cells sorted from blood, collected in a trial of the OX40 agonist ivuxolimab. This TCR derives from an adult with an advanced solid tumor such as melanoma, head and neck, liver or kidney cancer. The DNA of the CDR3 is TGTGCCAGCACGGGACTAACCTACAATGAGCAGTTCTTC. It specifies CASTGLTYNEQFF.